One sample yielded the 2 T cell receptor beta chains listed below, sequenced in a study of T-cell reconstitution after alpha-beta-depleted transplantation in children. Unique molecular identifiers were built into the TCRbeta library. One entry per CDR3 protein results from TCRdb running MiXCR on the PCR reads. The sample carries some 830,000 distinct CDR3 sequences, around 15% recorded once. Sequencing was performed on PBMCs, mostly from graft donor cells, taken 360 days after TCRalphabeta/CD19-depleted stem cell transplant. These receptors were taken from a male patient younger than 18 who had a stem cell transplant for acute lymphoblastic leukemia, so the T cells may come from the graft donor.

Ten or more counts support this clonotype. This chain joins TRBV5-1 and TRBJ2-7; the D gene is possibly TRBD2 (6 bases). Trimming pared 10 bases from V and 1 base from J, leaving 15 bases between. This CDR3 has 13 residues. Per the germline V gene, CDR1 is SGHRS and CDR2 is YFSETQ. As DNA, the CDR3 is TGCGCCGGGAGGCGGACCACGTCCTACGAGCAGTACTTC. Its protein is CAGRRTTSYEQYF.

The chain is built from TRBV4-2 and TRBJ2-3, with TRBD2 matching 7 bases. CDR3 length equals 15 residues. The V gene's germline CDR1 is LGHNA and CDR2 YNFKEQ. J was trimmed by 2 bases and V by 1 base; bases with no gene match: 3. Here the CDR3 reads CASSQAGGHTDTQYF. The DNA of the CDR3 is TGTGCCAGCAGCCAAGCGGGAGGTCACACAGATACGCAGTATTTT.